The clone carrying this T cell receptor (beta chain) was seen ten or more times. Subjects aged 18 to 65 presented with newly diagnosed hyperthyroidism of less than 2 months' duration. Clinicians diagnosed patients from clinical symptoms, serum thyroxine and TRAb, thyroid ultrasound and orbital computed tomography. Around 10 ml fresh peripheral blood yielded the PBMCs. The entry originates in a study of T cells in Graves' hyperthyroidism and ophthalmopathy. This CDR3 contains 14 residues. V was cut by 0 bases and J by 0 bases, with 6 bases left in between. Germline V lookup: CDR1 LNHNV, CDR2 YYDKDF (reference sequence). Amplified TCR beta CDR3 regions came from RNA transcripts. The TCR CDR3 was amplified in a first-round RT-PCR using the HTBI primer set. TCRdb reprocessed the multiplex PCR reads via MiXCR and lists one record per CDR3 protein. The data hold about 840,000 distinct CDR3 sequences, with about 38% observed a single time.

The source is a young man with Graves' hyperthyroidism. What was sequenced was blood. The V and J genes are TRBV15 and TRBJ2-7; D unresolved. DNA of the CDR3: TGTGCCACCAGCAGAGAGGCTGACTCCTACGAGCAGTACTTC. Translated, it gives CATSREADSYEQYF.